The TCR beta chain under discussion was sequenced for a study of response to subunit inactivated influenza vaccine listed by TCRdb under 2018. As for the study more broadly: The study used deep quantitative T cell receptor repertoire profiling to track responses to a trivalent subunit inactivated influenza vaccine. Beyond this particular receptor, the publication reports: The authors suggested that each seasonal influenza vaccination may recruit only a limited number of new T cells.

Library preparation used RT-PCR. Sequencer: Illumina HiSeq 2500. TCRdb reprocessing: public reads trimmed at Q25 with fastp, clones called with MiXCR, in-frame beta chains kept. Records with the same CDR3 protein are collapsed into one entry carrying the most frequent genes and DNA. The sample table shows fewer than 600,000 distinct CDR3 sequences, and 6% to 9% are seen once. The ten largest clonotypes hold around 12% of the sample. The table lists this clonotype with a few counts. There is no known antigen for this receptor. No base-level quality is on record; no much larger clone is a single base apart. The cysteine opens and the phenylalanine closes a CDR3 of 15 amino acids. Only the CDR3 region is kept as DNA, spanning 45 bases read in frame from base 1. Looking up the germline V gene yields CDR1 SGHRS and CDR2 YFSETQ. Unmatched junction bases come to 2, with V trimmed by 2 bases and J by 0 bases.

The chain employs TRBV5-1 and TRBJ2-7, and TRBD2 aligns with 10 junction nucleotides. The material was PBMCs from blood, obtained around 25 months after vaccination. The source is a man aged 50 to 69 who received an inactivated influenza vaccine. Donor details come from another sample of the same person, matched by shared clones. At the DNA level, the sequence is TGCGCCAGCAGCTTTACTAGCGGGGCCTCCTACGAGCAGTACTTC. Its translation is CASSFTSGASYEQYF. Outside the CDR3, residues come from the reference TRBV5-1 and TRBJ2-7 proteins, so the full variable domain is: KAGVTQTPRYLIKTRGQQVTLSCSPISGHRSVSWYQQTPGQGLQFLFEYFSETQRNKGNFPGRFSGRQFSNSRSEMNVSTLELGDSALYLCASSFTSGASYEQYFGPGTRLTVT.